This TCR beta chain was identified during a study of blood T cells in healthy people across ages. CDR1 is MNHEY, CDR2 SMNVEV, per germline (reference sequence). The CDR3 runs 17 residues. V lost 3 bases, J lost 6 bases, and 10 bases stayed unmatched. This clonotype was seen many times. The second PCR ran roughly 6 to 11 cycles with a sample-barcoded 5' primer and J-beta primers. MiXCR was run by TCRdb on the 5' RACE reads, yielding one entry per CDR3 protein. The table shows approximately 1,100,000 distinct CDR3 sequences, with less than 50% occurring only once. Every sample had a minimum of 6 million PBMCs isolated.

The sequence was collected from a woman aged 55-75 years in good health. The rearrangement uses TRBV27 and TRBJ2-5; 13 nucleotides align to TRBD2. Material for sequencing was blood. The CDR3 spells CASSFRSLAGGAKTQYF. The CDR3 DNA reads as TGTGCCAGCAGTTTCCGCTCACTAGCGGGAGGGGCGAAGACCCAGTACTTC.